In this sample, the clone carrying this T cell receptor beta chain turned up a few times. Antigen specificity is unknown. This CDR3 has 13 amino acids. Per the germline V gene, CDR1 is SNHLY and CDR2 is FYNNEI. J gave up 3 bases and V 7 bases, and 5 bases lay outside the gene matches. These data belong to a study of T cell responses to AZD1222 COVID-19 vaccine. Study results and limitations: Baseline seropositivity characterized only a handful of AZD1222 recipients. Donor demographics were predominantly white British with a female majority; clonal diversity may be underestimated.

Profiling relied on immunoSEQ multiplex PCR, and the TCRdb table lists in-frame clones only, not all of them. The sample includes approximately 130,000 clones, roughly 84% seen only once; the top ten take around 27%. Analysis merged second doses at about 4 or about 12 weeks. The sample here was peripheral blood, taken 28 days after the second AZD1222 dose. The chain is built from TRBV2 and TRBJ1-2; 7 positions match TRBD1. The receptor was isolated from an adult who received the AZD1222 COVID-19 vaccine. The CDR3 region has the DNA TGTGCCAGCAATGGGGACAGTTACTATGGCTACACCTTC. Translated, it gives CASNGDSYYGYTF.